This T cell receptor (beta chain) was recorded in a study of blood T cell repertoires in COVID-19. The overall study: Acute and convalescent COVID-19 specimens originated in the United States, Italy and Spain. PBMCs, B-cell-depleted T cells, or T cells provided the cDNA or gDNA that made up the material.

The CDR3 runs to 13 residues. Assay: immunoSEQ multiplex PCR; the TCRdb copy retains only in-frame clones and omits some. The top ten clones hold about 2.1% of a sample with 180,000 or so clones, 85% to 90% of them seen once. Sequencing was done on a sample of PBMCs or T cells enriched from blood (not recorded which). The sequence was obtained from a middle-aged woman with acute COVID-19. The V call is TRBV21-1, the J call TRBJ1-3; TRBD1 is the table's D call and was not checked against the DNA. TRBV21-1 is given as a pseudogene. CDR3 protein: CARCRGPGNTIYF. The CDR3 bases are TGTGCCAGGTGCAGGGGGCCTGGAAACACCATATATTTT.